The clone carrying this TCR beta chain has ten or more counts. Its antigen is as yet unknown. This sample is part of a study of CD8 T cells in ankylosing spondylitis. Points from the study as a whole: A TCR beta motif made of fewer than ten highly homologous variants seemed typical of ankylosing spondylitis blood.

TCRdb called the 5' RACE reads again in MiXCR, with one record for every CDR3 protein. The profile shows around 450,000 distinct CDR3 sequences, 20% to 30% of them singletons. From germline, CDR1 is SGHAT and CDR2 FQDESV (reference sequence). The junction had 3 bases not matched to a gene; V was cut back by 5 bases and J by 7 bases. CDR3 length equals 15 residues. The source material was blood, either unsorted or a sorted T cell fraction (not recorded which). This sequence joins TRBV11-1 and TRBJ2-1; 15 bases are a match to TRBD2. This receptor was obtained from a male donor with ankylosing spondylitis. CDR3 sequence (DNA): TGTGCCAGCAGCCGGACTAGCGGGAGGGGTAATGAGCAGTTCTTC. Protein: CASSRTSGRGNEQFF.